The 30 T cell receptor beta chains below come from one sample, sequenced in a study of CD8 T cells in ankylosing spondylitis. TCRdb ran MiXCR on the 5' RACE reads and lists one entry per CDR3 protein. The table shows under 250,000 distinct CDR3 sequences, with more than 25% occurring only once. The specimen was blood, either unsorted or a sorted T cell fraction (not recorded which). These receptors originate from a male donor with ankylosing spondylitis or in good health (not recorded which).

This clonotype was seen at least ten times. The rearrangement joins TRBV20-1 to TRBJ2-7; 8 bases match TRBD1. The germline CDR1 and CDR2 sequences are DFQATT and SNEGSKA (reference sequence). V lost 5 bases, J lost 4 bases, and 1 base stayed unmatched. This CDR3 spans 11 amino acids. CDR3 sequence (DNA): TGCAGTGCTCGACAGGGGTACGAGCAGTACTTC. Amino acid sequence: CSARQGYEQYF.

The sample holds one count of this clonotype. The chain employs TRBV20-1 and TRBJ1-5, with D perhaps TRBD1 (5 bases). Trimming removed 6 bases at V and 9 bases at J, with 18 bases between. Looked up from germline, CDR1 is DFQATT and CDR2 is SNEGSKA (reference sequence). CDR3 length: 13 amino acids. CDR3 sequence (DNA): TGCAGTGCCGCCGGGCCCCTGGGGGGGCCCCAGCATTTT. The encoded protein is CSAAGPLGGPQHF.

This clonotype showed up just a few times. The rearrangement uses TRBV7-9 and TRBJ1-3, with a weak D call TRBD1 (6 bases). The CDR3 extends over 14 amino acids. V lost 1 base and J 5 bases, leaving 9 bases between the germline ends. The germline gives CDR1 SEHNR, CDR2 FQNEAQ (reference sequence). CDR3 coding DNA: TGTGCCAGCAGCTTAGAAGGGGGACGAAACACCATATATTTT. It encodes CASSLEGGRNTIYF.

The genes are TRBV7-9 and TRBJ2-7, with D perhaps given as TRBD1 or TRBD2 (5 bases each). V dropped 6 bases and J dropped 3 bases, with 18 bases sitting between them. The CDR3 covers 15 residues. In germline, CDR1 is SEHNR, CDR2 FQNEAQ (reference sequence). The CDR3 DNA reads as TGTGCCAGCAGTCGCCCGGGGCAGGGATTCTACGAGCAGTACTTC. Encoded protein: CASSRPGQGFYEQYF.

Here the CDR3 reads CASSVTDRNEQFF. The DNA of the CDR3 is TGCGCCAGCAGCGTGACGGACAGGAATGAGCAGTTCTTC. The rearrangement links TRBV5-1 to TRBJ2-1; 7 bases fit TRBD1. There are 13 residues in the CDR3. V shed 4 bases and J 7 bases; nucleotides not matched to a gene: 5. Germline-derived CDR1 and CDR2 are SGHRS and YFSETQ.

The gene calls are TRBV9 and TRBJ1-3; no clear D. V was pared by 0 bases and J by 1 base, with 2 bases between. CDR1 SGDLS and CDR2 YYNGEE come from the germline V gene. The CDR3 length is 13 residues. Written as DNA, the CDR3 is TGTGCCAGCAGCGTAGATTCTGGAAACACCATATATTTT. Its translation: CASSVDSGNTIYF.

This rearrangement joins TRBV6-1 to TRBJ2-1, with 9 bases lining up with TRBD2. The J segment lost 4 bases and the V segment lost 6 bases, leaving 4 bases of the junction unmatched. The CDR3 loop spans 14 amino acids. Looked up from germline, CDR1 is MNHNS and CDR2 is SASEGT. DNA for the CDR3: TGTGCCAGCAGCATAGCGGGGGTGTACAATGAGCAGTTCTTC. Translating gives CASSIAGVYNEQFF.

The chain recombines TRBV18 with TRBJ1-2, with no clear D. Germline CDR1 is KGHSH and CDR2 is LQKENI. Trimming shortened V by 2 bases and J by 3 bases, and 7 bases separated the two germline ends. There are 13 residues in the CDR3. DNA for the CDR3: TGTGCCAGCTCACCAAGGCAGGACTATGGCTACACCTTC. Its translation is CASSPRQDYGYTF. Drawing the rest from reference TRBV18 and TRBJ1-2, the complete variable domain is NAGVMQNPRHLVRRRGQEARLRCSPMKGHSHVYWYRQLPEEGLKFMVYLQKENIIDESGMPKERFSAEFPKEGPSILRIQQVVRGDSAAYFCASSPRQDYGYTFGSGTRLTVV.

This clonotype was seen a few times. The chain carries TRBV7-2 and TRBJ2-2, with TRBD2 matching over 12 bases. Germline V gives CDR1 SGHTA, CDR2 FQGNSA. V shed 2 bases and J 7 bases; nucleotides not matched to a gene: 2. This CDR3 spans 15 amino acids. The CDR3 region has the DNA TGTGCCAGCAGCTTACTAGCGGGGGGGATCGGGGAGCTGTTTTTT. The encoded protein is CASSLLAGGIGELFF.

This clonotype turned up a few times. The chain uses TRBV12-3 or TRBV12-4 and TRBJ1-1; TRBD1 is a possible D gene (5 bases). The V and J ends lost 7 bases and 5 bases respectively, with 11 bases between them. The CDR3 has 12 amino acids. The CDR3 here is CASNWGGTEAFF. CDR3 sequence (DNA): TGTGCCAGCAACTGGGGGGGAACTGAAGCTTTCTTT.

The J gene is TRBJ2-1, the V gene TRBV12-3 or TRBV12-4, with D possibly TRBD2 on 7 matching bases. Trimming cost V 1 base and J 7 bases, with 11 bases left between them. The CDR3 has 14 residues. In DNA form, the CDR3 reads TGTGCCAGCAGTTTAGTCAGGGGAGGGAATGAGCAGTTCTTC. Residues: CASSLVRGGNEQFF.

CDR3 protein: CASSSAGSADTQYF. CDR3 DNA sequence: TGTGCCAGCAGTTCTGCGGGGAGCGCAGATACGCAGTATTTT. The rearrangement links TRBV28 to TRBJ2-3; a possible D gene is TRBD2 (6 bases). CDR3 length equals 14 residues. Germline assignment: CDR1 MDHEN and CDR2 SYDVKM. V was cut by 4 bases and J by 4 bases, with 12 bases left in between. Full variable domain (rest looked up from reference TRBV28 and TRBJ2-3): DVKVTQSSRYLVKRTGEKVFLECVQDMDHENMFWYRQDPGLGLRLIYFSYDVKMKEKGDIPEGYSVSREKKERFSLILESASTNQTSMYLCASSSAGSADTQYFGPGTRLTVL.

The chain joins TRBV29-1 to TRBJ2-3; possible D gene TRBD1, 6 bases. V lost 8 bases and J lost 4, with 13 bases in between. CDR3 size: 12 residues. The germline V gene has CDR1 SQVTM and CDR2 ANQGSEA. The CDR3 region is CSLTQGSDTQYF. The CDR3 coding sequence is TGCAGCCTGACACAGGGTTCAGATACGCAGTATTTT.

This chain connects TRBV9 to TRBJ2-1; the D gene is possibly TRBD2 (6 bases). CDR1 is SGDLS, CDR2 YYNGEE, per germline. There are 14 residues in the CDR3. The germline V and J ends were trimmed by 2 bases and 3 bases, with 9 bases remaining between them. This CDR3 reads CASSVGSGYNEQFF. The CDR3 coding sequence is TGTGCCAGCAGCGTCGGTAGCGGCTACAATGAGCAGTTCTTC. Full variable domain (remainder filled in from reference TRBV9 and TRBJ2-1): DSGVTQTPKHLITATGQRVTLRCSPRSGDLSVYWYQQSLDQGLQFLIQYYNGEERAKGNILERFSAQQFPDLHSELNLSSLELGDSALYFCASSVGSGYNEQFFGPGTRLTVL.

Ten or more counts support this clonotype. This chain joins TRBV29-1 and TRBJ2-3; 8 bases match TRBD2. In germline, CDR1 is SQVTM, CDR2 ANQGSEA. CDR3 size: 14 residues. The ends lost 7 bases at V and 2 bases at J; junction bases unmatched: 8. CDR3: CSAAGGATTDTQYF. CDR3 bases: TGCAGCGCCGCCGGGGGGGCAACCACAGATACGCAGTATTTT.

This chain joins TRBV27 and TRBJ1-4; a weak D match, TRBD1 (5 bases). Germline V CDR1 and CDR2: MNHEY, SMNVEV (reference sequence). V lost 4 bases to trimming and J lost 3 bases, with 12 bases between them. The CDR3 extends over 15 amino acids. As DNA, the CDR3 is TGTGCCAGCAGTTCCATCGAGGGGCCTAATGAAAAACTGTTTTTT. Its protein product is CASSSIEGPNEKLFF.

Only a few counts were recorded for this clonotype. V usage is TRBV15 and J usage is TRBJ1-2; the D gene is possibly TRBD1 (5 bases). Germline CDR1 reads LNHNV; CDR2 reads YYDKDF (reference sequence). The CDR3 has 14 residues. Trimming pared 2 bases from V and 5 bases from J, leaving 12 bases between. In DNA form, the CDR3 reads TGTGCCACCAGCAGATCCAATACAGGTTATGGCTACACCTTC. This translates into CATSRSNTGYGYTF. The whole variable domain, remainder taken from reference TRBV15 and TRBJ1-2, is DAMVIQNPRYQVTQFGKPVTLSCSQTLNHNVMYWYQQKSSQAPKLLFHYYDKDFNNEADTPDNFQSRRPNTSFCFLDIRSPGLGDTAMYLCATSRSNTGYGYTFGSGTRLTVV.

This clonotype was detected only once. The chain uses TRBV20-1 and TRBJ2-3; 10 bases line up with TRBD1. The CDR3 consists of 15 residues. Germline CDR1 reads DFQATT; CDR2 reads SNEGSKA (reference sequence). J gave up 5 bases and V 2 bases, and 7 bases lay outside the gene matches. Here the CDR3 reads CSARPTGGPIDTQYF. In DNA form, the CDR3 reads TGCAGTGCTAGACCGACAGGGGGCCCAATAGATACGCAGTATTTT.

The chain has TRBV11-2 and TRBJ2-5, with 10 bases that match TRBD1. V trimming: 4 bases; J trimming: 4 bases; junction bases outside the gene matches: 3. The length of the CDR3 is 14 residues. Germline V lookup: CDR1 SGHAT, CDR2 FQNNGV. The CDR3 region has the DNA TGTGCCAGCAGCTCCGACAGGGGGCCAGAGACCCAGTACTTC. Translation: CASSSDRGPETQYF.

The V call is TRBV12-3 or TRBV12-4, the J call TRBJ2-5, with 7 nucleotides matching TRBD1. V was pared by 6 bases and J by 9 bases, with 13 bases of the junction left unmatched. The CDR3 is 14 residues long. The CDR3 DNA follows: TGTGCCAGCAGCGGGGACAGTACCTCGGGGTCCCAGTACTTC. This gives the protein CASSGDSTSGSQYF.

This clonotype appeared a few times. The CDR3 coding sequence is TGCAGTGCTAGAGGTCCGGGTAGGCCCTACGAGCAGTACTTC. Its protein product is CSARGPGRPYEQYF. This chain uses TRBV20-1 with TRBJ2-7; D call uncertain. Trimming left V 1 base short and J 2 bases short, with 12 bases between. The CDR3 sequence is 14 residues long. CDR1 and CDR2 from the germline V gene are DFQATT and SNEGSKA (reference sequence).

The J gene is TRBJ2-5, the V gene TRBV7-6; D remains unclear. The CDR3 is made up of 16 amino acids. Germline assignment: CDR1 SGHVS and CDR2 FNYEAQ. V was shortened by 5 bases and J by 5 bases, with 21 bases between the two germline ends. The CDR3 DNA reads TGTGCCAGCAGCCAATACCCGGGCAATTCGAGGGAGACCCAGTACTTC. As protein: CASSQYPGNSRETQYF.

The rearrangement joins TRBV7-9 to TRBJ2-2; no reliable D call. From germline, CDR1 is SEHNR and CDR2 FQNEAQ (reference sequence). The CDR3 runs 15 residues. V lost 0 bases, J lost 5 bases, and 10 bases lay in between. The chain's CDR3 is CASSLAVSMTGELFF. Here the CDR3 DNA reads TGTGCCAGCAGCTTAGCGGTCTCGATGACCGGGGAGCTGTTTTTT. Looking up the rest from reference TRBV7-9 and TRBJ2-2 gives the full variable domain: DTGVSQNPRHKITKRGQNVTFRCDPISEHNRLYWYRQTLGQGPEFLTYFQNEAQLEKSRLLSDRFSAERPKGSFSTLEIQRTEQGDSAMYLCASSLAVSMTGELFFGEGSRLTVL.

A few counts support this clonotype. The chain employs TRBV5-4 and TRBJ1-1; TRBD1 might be the D (6 bases). The CDR3 has 16 residues. Germline V gene sequence: CDR1 SGHNT, CDR2 YYREEE (reference sequence). V was shortened by 4 bases and J by 0 bases, with 16 bases between the two germline ends. CDR3 region: CASSPEQGRLNTEAFF. CDR3 in DNA: TGTGCCAGCAGCCCTGAACAGGGTCGTTTGAACACTGAAGCTTTCTTT. The full variable domain, its missing parts supplied by reference TRBV5-4 and TRBJ1-1, is ETGVTQSPTHLIKTRGQQVTLRCSSQSGHNTVSWYQQALGQGPQFIFQYYREEENGRGNFPPRFSGLQFPNYSSELNVNALELDDSALYLCASSPEQGRLNTEAFFGQGTRLTVV.

The chain joins TRBV2 to TRBJ2-1; TRBD2 might be the D (5 bases). CDR1 and CDR2 from the germline V gene are SNHLY and FYNNEI. This CDR3 has 13 amino acids. The V gene lost 4 bases and the J gene lost 3 bases, with 7 bases spanning the gap. CDR3 nucleotide sequence: TGTGCCAGCAGTGCACTAGGCTACAATGAGCAGTTCTTC. It yields the protein CASSALGYNEQFF.

V and J are TRBV20-1 and TRBJ1-4; D unresolved. Trimming took 4 bases from V and 2 from J, leaving 11 bases between them. Germline loops: CDR1 DFQATT, CDR2 SNEGSKA (reference sequence). CDR3 size: 14 residues. The CDR3 here is CSAKAPETNEKLFF. The CDR3 DNA follows: TGCAGTGCTAAAGCCCCGGAGACTAATGAAAAACTGTTTTTT.

This clonotype was picked up a small number of times. J is TRBJ2-4 and V is TRBV29-1; D unresolved. The CDR3 has 13 amino acids. Germline assignment: CDR1 SQVTM and CDR2 ANQGSEA. V lost 5 bases and J lost 5, with 13 bases in between. DNA for the CDR3: TGCAGCGTTATAGGCCGGTCCGAAAACATTCAGTACTTC. This codes for CSVIGRSENIQYF.

This chain uses TRBV5-5 with TRBJ2-7; maybe TRBD2 (7 bases). The CDR3 consists of 15 residues. Trimming removed 0 bases at V and 4 bases at J, with 14 bases between. Germline V CDR1 and CDR2: SGHKS, YYEKEE (reference sequence). CDR3 coding DNA: TGTGCCAGCAGCTTGGCCCCGGGGGGCGCGTACGAGCAGTACTTC. Its translation is CASSLAPGGAYEQYF. The full variable domain, completed using reference TRBV5-5 and TRBJ2-7, is DAGVTQSPTHLIKTRGQQVTLRCSPISGHKSVSWYQQVLGQGPQFIFQYYEKEERGRGNFPDRFSARQFPNYSSELNVNALLLGDSALYLCASSLAPGGAYEQYFGPGTRLTVT.

This clonotype has a handful of counts. The chain carries TRBV20-1 and TRBJ2-1; D may be TRBD1 (5 bases). V was pared by 1 base and J by 0 bases, with 13 bases between. Per germline, CDR1 DFQATT and CDR2 SNEGSKA (reference sequence). CDR3 length: 16 amino acids. As DNA, the CDR3 is TGCAGTGCTAGAGTGCCAGGGCCGAGCTCCTACAATGAGCAGTTCTTC. The encoded protein is CSARVPGPSSYNEQFF.

This clonotype has more than one count but fewer than ten. The V call is TRBV4-1, the J call TRBJ2-7, with D unclear. The length of the CDR3 is 15 residues. V was trimmed by 0 bases and J by 2 bases, leaving 11 bases between them. Germline V CDR1 and CDR2: MGHRA, YSYEKL. CDR3 bases: TGCGCCAGCAGCCAAGAAGACGGACCCACCTACGAGCAGTACTTC. Its translation: CASSQEDGPTYEQYF.